A single sample gave rise to the 29 T cell receptor beta chains below, sequenced in a study of blood T cell repertoires in COVID-19. Some clones are missing from TCRdb's copy, which holds only in-frame ones; the method was immunoSEQ multiplex PCR. The table has hundreds of thousands of clones, about 88% seen once. The sequenced material came from PBMCs or T cells enriched from blood (not recorded which). The receptors were sampled from a woman younger than 45 who had recovered from COVID-19.

V gene TRBV7-9 combines with J gene TRBJ2-1; weak D call: TRBD2 (6 bases). The CDR3 runs to 15 residues. Germline assignment: CDR1 SEHNR and CDR2 FQNEAQ (reference sequence). V was cut by 6 bases and J by 2 bases, with 14 bases left in between. The CDR3 coding sequence is TGTGCCAGCAGACTCAGTTCGGGAGCCTACAATGAGCAGTTCTTC. Residues: CASRLSSGAYNEQFF.

The V gene is TRBV11-2, the J gene TRBJ2-1, with D perhaps TRBD2 (5 bases). The length of the CDR3 is 14 residues. Looked up from germline, CDR1 is SGHAT and CDR2 is FQNNGV. Trimming cost V 5 bases and J 2 bases, with 10 bases left between them. CDR3 sequence reads: CASSRQRPYNEQFF. CDR3 nucleotide sequence: TGTGCCAGCAGCCGCCAGCGGCCCTACAATGAGCAGTTCTTC.

The CDR3 loop is CASSLGATEAFF. The DNA for the CDR3 is TGTGCCAGCAGCTTGGGGGCCACTGAAGCTTTCTTT. This chain links TRBV5-4 with TRBJ1-1; D not resolved. The CDR3 consists of 12 residues. Trimming removed 0 bases at V and 4 bases at J, with 4 bases between. Per the germline V gene, CDR1 is SGHNT and CDR2 is YYREEE (reference sequence).

The gene calls are TRBV20-1 and TRBJ2-7, with D tentatively TRBD2 (5 bases). Germline V lookup: CDR1 DFQATT, CDR2 SNEGSKA (reference sequence). Trimming stripped 3 bases from V and 4 bases from J, with 7 bases between. The CDR3 has 11 residues. Here the CDR3 reads CSARSGYEQYF. In DNA form, the CDR3 reads TGCAGTGCTAGGTCGGGATACGAGCAGTACTTC.

The chain has TRBV5-1 and TRBJ2-7; TRBD2 aligns across 11 bases. The length of the CDR3 is 15 residues. Germline loops: CDR1 SGHRS, CDR2 YFSETQ. The V segment lost 5 bases and the J segment 6 bases; nucleotides outside the gene matches: 10. CDR3 in amino acids: CASRQTSGISREQYF. The DNA for the CDR3 is TGCGCCAGCAGACAGACTAGCGGGATCTCTCGCGAGCAGTACTTC. Looking up the rest from reference TRBV5-1 and TRBJ2-7 gives the full variable domain: KAGVTQTPRYLIKTRGQQVTLSCSPISGHRSVSWYQQTPGQGLQFLFEYFSETQRNKGNFPGRFSGRQFSNSRSEMNVSTLELGDSALYLCASRQTSGISREQYFGPGTRLTVT.

The rearrangement links TRBV7-9 to TRBJ1-2; 8 bases are a match to TRBD1. With V trimmed by 4 bases and J by 4 bases, 11 bases remained unmatched. The length of the CDR3 is 16 residues. Looked up from germline, CDR1 is SEHNR and CDR2 is FQNEAQ (reference sequence). The CDR3 is CASSSISGQGPYGYTF. Here the CDR3 DNA reads TGTGCCAGCAGCTCCATCTCCGGACAGGGCCCCTATGGCTACACCTTC.

The table lists this clone with a count of one. The V and J genes are TRBV9 and TRBJ2-7, with 8 nucleotides matching TRBD1. Germline-derived CDR1 and CDR2 are SGDLS and YYNGEE. V dropped 3 bases and J dropped 0; count of bases not matched to a gene: 5. The CDR3 loop spans 15 amino acids. The CDR3: CASSAGQETSYEQYF. The CDR3 DNA reads TGTGCCAGCAGCGCGGGACAGGAGACCTCCTACGAGCAGTACTTC. The whole variable domain, filled in from reference TRBV9 and TRBJ2-7, reads DSGVTQTPKHLITATGQRVTLRCSPRSGDLSVYWYQQSLDQGLQFLIQYYNGEERAKGNILERFSAQQFPDLHSELNLSSLELGDSALYFCASSAGQETSYEQYFGPGTRLTVT.

The chain employs TRBV7-2 and TRBJ2-1; 10 bases are shared with TRBD2. Germline V CDR1 and CDR2: SGHTA, FQGNSA. The V segment lost 5 bases and the J segment 3 bases; nucleotides outside the gene matches: 7. The CDR3 sequence is 16 residues long. The CDR3 DNA sequence: TGTGCCAGCAGCACCCGGACTAGCGGTTTCTACAATGAGCAGTTCTTC. Residues: CASSTRTSGFYNEQFF.

The chain couples TRBV28 to TRBJ2-3, with 10 bases fitting TRBD2. V shed 2 bases, J shed 2 bases, and the junction held 4 bases outside the gene matches. Germline CDR1 reads MDHEN; CDR2 reads SYDVKM. The CDR3 has 16 residues. The CDR3: CASSLSGRAVTDTQYF. The DNA for the CDR3 is TGTGCCAGCAGTTTAAGCGGGAGGGCCGTCACAGATACGCAGTATTTT.

This clone was counted once. The CDR3, as DNA: TGTGCCAGCAGGACCAGGACAGGGGGGAGAGAAAAACTGTTTTTT. Translating gives CASRTRTGGREKLFF. J is TRBJ1-4 and V is TRBV6-5, with 10 positions matching TRBD1. Unmatched junction bases numbered 9, after V lost 6 bases and J lost 8 bases. Per the germline V gene, CDR1 is MNHEY and CDR2 is SVGAGI. The CDR3 has 15 amino acids.

The chain joins TRBV2 to TRBJ1-1, with 8 bases identical to TRBD1. Germline-derived CDR1 and CDR2 are SNHLY and FYNNEI. V was clipped by 6 bases and J by 4 bases; unmatched bases: 4. The CDR3 runs 13 residues. The CDR3 loop is CASSGQGSTEAFF. CDR3 nucleotide sequence: TGTGCCAGCAGCGGACAGGGATCCACTGAAGCTTTCTTT.

The rearrangement joins TRBV6-5 to TRBJ1-6; TRBD1 aligns across 11 bases. V was pared by 5 bases and J by 7 bases, with 4 bases of the junction left unmatched. CDR1 is MNHEY, CDR2 SVGAGI, per germline. This CDR3 is built from 15 residues. CDR3 protein: CASSRTGGTNSPLHF. The DNA for the CDR3 is TGTGCCAGCAGTCGGACAGGGGGCACGAATTCACCCCTCCACTTT.

CDR3 amino acids: CATPEIRQGENTEAFF. The CDR3 DNA follows: TGCGCCACCCCGGAAATTCGACAGGGAGAGAACACTGAAGCTTTCTTT. J is TRBJ1-1 and V is TRBV10-1; 7 positions agree with TRBD1. There are 16 residues in the CDR3. With V trimmed by 10 bases and J by 1 base, 15 bases remained unmatched. Germline V gives CDR1 WNHNN, CDR2 SYGVQD (reference sequence).

The V and J genes are TRBV3-1 (or the pseudogene TRBV3-2) and TRBJ2-1; D is possibly TRBD1 (5 bases). The V end lost 0 bases, the J end lost 4 bases, and 7 bases lay between the germline ends. The CDR3 covers 14 residues. The germline V gene encodes CDR1 LGHDT and CDR2 YNNKEL (reference sequence). Here the CDR3 DNA reads TGTGCCAGCAGCCAAGAGACAGATTACAATGAGCAGTTCTTC. It codes for CASSQETDYNEQFF.

V usage is TRBV27 and J usage is TRBJ2-1; 7 positions agree with TRBD1. V lost 2 bases, J lost 4 bases, and 14 bases stayed unmatched. Germline loops: CDR1 MNHEY, CDR2 SMNVEV (reference sequence). This CDR3 has 18 residues. The CDR3 is CASSLEGFTDRAYNEQFF. Here the CDR3 DNA reads TGTGCCAGCAGTTTAGAGGGTTTTACAGACAGGGCGTACAATGAGCAGTTCTTC.

This chain links TRBV6-5 with TRBJ1-2, with D tentatively TRBD1 (5 bases). The CDR3 has 14 amino acids. The V and J ends lost 0 bases and 6 bases respectively, with 11 bases between them. CDR1 MNHEY and CDR2 SVGAGI come from the germline V gene. CDR3 loop: CASSYSNRFHGYTF. The CDR3 nucleotides are TGTGCCAGCAGTTACTCGAACAGGTTTCATGGCTACACCTTC.

Comments on this clone: This CDR3 is also generated by other DNA sequences in the sample. The V gene is TRBV7-9, the J gene TRBJ2-7; D possibly corresponds to TRBD2 (6 bases). The CDR3 extends over 13 amino acids. The germline CDR1 and CDR2 sequences are SEHNR and FQNEAQ (reference sequence). V lost 3 bases, J lost 2 bases, and 8 bases lay in between. CDR3 in DNA: TGTGCCAGCAGCTTTGGGGGGACCTACGAGCAGTACTTC. This encodes CASSFGGTYEQYF.

This clone was recorded a few times. The chain links TRBV7-8 to TRBJ2-7, with TRBD2 identical over 12 bases. The CDR3 is made up of 14 amino acids. Germline lookup yields CDR1 SGHVS and CDR2 FQNEAQ. V lost 5 bases and J lost 10; bases outside the gene matches: 9. In DNA, the CDR3 is TGTGCCAGCAGCCAGTCAGGACTAGCGGGATATCAGTACTTC. It translates to CASSQSGLAGYQYF.

The J gene is TRBJ2-7, the V gene TRBV19; 12 nucleotides match TRBD1. The CDR3 spans 15 residues. Germline lookup yields CDR1 LNHDA and CDR2 SQIVND (reference sequence). With V trimmed by 3 bases and J by 2 bases, 2 bases remained unmatched. The CDR3 spells CASSMGQGATYEQYF. The CDR3, as DNA: TGTGCCAGTAGTATGGGACAGGGGGCAACCTACGAGCAGTACTTC.

This clone was counted a few times. The chain couples TRBV15 to TRBJ2-1; the D gene is possibly TRBD2 (6 bases). This CDR3 has 16 amino acids. Germline-derived CDR1 and CDR2 are LNHNV and YYDKDF (reference sequence). Trimming took off 0 bases at V and 4 bases at J, with 13 bases between the two ends. The CDR3 reads CATSRELEGRYNEQFF. CDR3 sequence (DNA): TGTGCCACCAGCAGAGAATTGGAGGGACGGTACAATGAGCAGTTCTTC. The full variable domain, in which reference TRBV15 and TRBJ2-1 provide the parts outside the CDR3, is DAMVIQNPRYQVTQFGKPVTLSCSQTLNHNVMYWYQQKSSQAPKLLFHYYDKDFNNEADTPDNFQSRRPNTSFCFLDIRSPGLGDTAMYLCATSRELEGRYNEQFFGPGTRLTVL.

This clone came up once. V usage is TRBV4-1 and J usage is TRBJ1-5; tentative D call: TRBD1 (5 bases). Germline assignment: CDR1 MGHRA and CDR2 YSYEKL. This CDR3 comprises 13 residues. Trimming left V 1 base short and J 5 bases short, with 6 bases between. Written as DNA, the CDR3 is TGCGCCAGCAGCCAAGCAGGGTATCAGCCCCAGCATTTT. Translated: CASSQAGYQPQHF.

The chain uses TRBV5-1 and TRBJ2-2; 13 nucleotides align to TRBD2. V was clipped by 4 bases and J by 8 bases; unmatched bases: 14. The germline V gene encodes CDR1 SGHRS and CDR2 YFSETQ. This CDR3 is 18 amino acids long. The CDR3 region is CASSPGEGLAGVKGELFF. CDR3 DNA sequence: TGCGCCAGCAGCCCCGGAGAAGGACTAGCGGGAGTTAAAGGGGAGCTGTTTTTT.

The chain is built from TRBV4-1 and TRBJ2-7; 9 nucleotides match TRBD2. The V gene's germline CDR1 is MGHRA and CDR2 YSYEKL. V was clipped by 1 base and J by 5 bases; unmatched bases: 9. This CDR3 region has 16 residues. CDR3 protein: CASSQARGAGGNEQYF. The DNA of the CDR3 is TGCGCCAGCAGCCAAGCCCGGGGAGCGGGAGGAAACGAGCAGTACTTC.

The V and J genes are TRBV12-3 or TRBV12-4 and TRBJ1-2; the D is unclear. The CDR3 sequence is 12 residues long. With 0 bases removed from V and 8 bases from J, the gap between germline ends came to 7 bases. The CDR3 bases are TGTGCCAGCAGTTTAGCGGCAAAGGGCTACACCTTC. Translating it yields CASSLAAKGYTF.

The chain has TRBV14 and TRBJ2-3; 8 nucleotides line up with TRBD2. The germline V gene encodes CDR1 SGHDN and CDR2 FVKESK. The CDR3 has 15 residues. J gave up 8 bases and V 3 bases, and 10 bases lay outside the gene matches. CDR3 protein: CASSHPAGVRGTQYF. CDR3 bases: TGTGCCAGCAGCCATCCAGCGGGGGTCCGCGGTACGCAGTATTTT.

The chain uses TRBV10-3 and TRBJ1-6, with 12 bases aligning to TRBD1. Trimming removed 10 bases from V and 9 bases from J; junction bases left unmatched: 7. This CDR3 spans 14 amino acids. From germline, CDR1 is ENHRY and CDR2 SYGVKD. The CDR3 is CATSGTGGPSPLHF. CDR3 DNA sequence: TGTGCCACGTCCGGGACAGGGGGCCCTTCACCCCTCCACTTT.

V and J are TRBV6-5 and TRBJ1-4; possible D gene TRBD1, 5 bases. Deletions cut 2 bases from V and 5 bases from J, with 9 bases between. Germline CDR1 reads MNHEY; CDR2 reads SVGAGI. This CDR3 has 14 amino acids. In DNA, the CDR3 is TGTGCCAGCAGTTACCAGACAGCGAATGAAAAACTGTTTTTT. This codes for CASSYQTANEKLFF.

CDR3 DNA: TGTGCCAGCAGTTCGGGGAAGACTGAAGCTTTCTTT. Residues: CASSSGKTEAFF. The chain carries TRBV27 and TRBJ1-1; D unclear. The CDR3 is 12 residues long. V was trimmed by 4 bases and J by 5 bases, leaving 8 bases between them. Germline V gene lookup returns CDR1 MNHEY and CDR2 SMNVEV (reference sequence).

The CDR3 reads CASSLRARTLDGNQPQHF. The CDR3 coding sequence is TGTGCCAGCAGTTTACGTGCTAGGACTCTGGATGGCAATCAGCCCCAGCATTTT. The genes are TRBV27 and TRBJ1-5; unclear D gene. Germline V gives CDR1 MNHEY, CDR2 SMNVEV (reference sequence). The CDR3 spans 18 residues. V lost 2 bases to trimming and J lost 2 bases, with 19 bases between them.